A single sample is the source of the 23 T cell receptor beta chains below, sequenced in a study of regulatory T cells in long-lasting Graves disease. Noted time point: newly diagnosed GD, antithyroid drugs for less than 3 months. Construction of the TCR library relied on RNA isolated from PBMCs. CDR3-region Arm-PCR and iRepertoire HTBI primers produced the TCR beta libraries. TCRdb reprocessed the multiplex PCR reads with MiXCR, giving one entry per CDR3 protein. The sample lists about 540,000 distinct CDR3 sequences, roughly 13% occurring once. These same records also appear under a second study, on T cells in Graves' hyperthyroidism and ophthalmopathy.

The sample consisted of peripheral blood mononuclear cells (PBMCs), taken at new diagnosis, from a patient treated with antithyroid drugs. Receptors were obtained from a young man with Graves disease.

In this sample, this clonotype turned up many times. The chain couples TRBV27 to TRBJ1-6; D possibly corresponds to TRBD1 (5 bases). Deletions cut 5 bases from V and 6 bases from J, with 11 bases between. Looked up from germline, CDR1 is MNHEY and CDR2 is SMNVEV (reference sequence). The CDR3 sequence is 14 residues long. The CDR3 nucleotides read TGTGCCAGCAGTGTCCAGGGAGTTAATTCACCCCTCCACTTT. It yields the protein CASSVQGVNSPLHF.

This clonotype was detected many times. The chain uses TRBV11-2 and TRBJ1-2; 9 bases align to TRBD1. V shed 5 bases and J 7 bases; nucleotides not matched to a gene: 8. Germline lookup yields CDR1 SGHAT and CDR2 FQNNGV. This CDR3 is 14 amino acids long. The CDR3 DNA sequence: TGTGCCAGCAGCGGATACAGGGGGCCGGGTGGCTACACCTTC. It encodes CASSGYRGPGGYTF.

The table lists this clonotype with a few counts. The chain has TRBV4-1 and TRBJ2-3; D perhaps matches TRBD1 (6 bases). The V and J ends lost 3 bases and 4 bases respectively, with 14 bases between them. The CDR3 covers 15 residues. Germline V gene lookup returns CDR1 MGHRA and CDR2 YSYEKL. The CDR3 nucleotides read TGCGCCAGCAGCCAGGGCAGGGGTGGGGCAGATACGCAGTATTTT. Encoded protein: CASSQGRGGADTQYF.

This clonotype was seen repeatedly, ten times or more. V usage is TRBV6-9 and J usage is TRBJ2-7; tentatively, D is TRBD1 or TRBD2 (5 bases each). There are 14 residues in the CDR3. Germline V gene data show CDR1 as MNHGY and CDR2 as SVAAGI. V lost 3 bases and J 6 bases, leaving 15 bases between the germline ends. The CDR3 region has the DNA TGTGCCAGCAGTTACAACCAGGGACCCAGCGAGCAGTACTTC. Its translation: CASSYNQGPSEQYF.

Concerning this clonotype: It is likely a read error, because the conserved phenylalanine at the end of the CDR3 is missing. The chain carries TRBV29-1 and TRBJ2-7; a weak D match, TRBD1 (5 bases). Trimming took off 3 bases at V and 4 bases at J, with 7 bases between the two ends. This CDR3 spans 11 amino acids. Germline V gene lookup returns CDR1 SQVTM and CDR2 ANQGSEA. CDR3 region: CSVDGAYEQYS. The CDR3 DNA follows: TGCAGCGTTGATGGGGCATACGAGCAGTACTCC.

The chain recombines TRBV6-1 with TRBJ1-6, with TRBD1 as a possible D gene (5 bases). V was cut by 10 bases and J by 0 bases, with 10 bases left in between. This CDR3 has 14 residues. CDR1 is MNHNS and CDR2 is SASEGT in the germline V gene. Here the CDR3 DNA reads TGTGCCATCCGACAGAGCTCCTATAATTCACCCCTCCACTTT. Amino acids: CAIRQSSYNSPLHF.

This clonotype occurred many times. The J gene is TRBJ1-1, the V gene TRBV7-8; 10 bases fit TRBD1. This CDR3 is 13 amino acids long. CDR1 is SGHVS, CDR2 FQNEAQ, per germline. V shed 4 bases and J 10 bases; nucleotides not matched to a gene: 6. The CDR3 DNA follows: TGTGCCAGCAGCTGGGGGGACAGGGGTCGAGCTTTCTTT. Amino acid sequence: CASSWGDRGRAFF.

This clonotype was counted a few times. This chain joins TRBV5-5 and TRBJ2-7; 10 bases are shared with TRBD1. Looked up from germline, CDR1 is SGHKS and CDR2 is YYEKEE (reference sequence). V shed 4 bases and J 6 bases; nucleotides not matched to a gene: 10. This CDR3 spans 15 amino acids. CDR3 sequence: CASSQTGQGLSEQYF. The CDR3 bases are TGTGCCAGCAGCCAGACGGGACAGGGGTTGAGCGAGCAGTACTTC.

There are many counts of this clonotype. The gene calls are TRBV12-3 or TRBV12-4 and TRBJ2-2; 10 bases map to TRBD2. The CDR3 is 15 residues long. With V trimmed by 6 bases and J by 6 bases, 7 bases remained unmatched. For the CDR3, the DNA is TGTGCCAGCAGCAAACCAGCGGGAGGGCCCGGGGAGCTGTTTTTT. Protein sequence: CASSKPAGGPGELFF.

This clonotype was recorded many times. V usage is TRBV2 and J usage is TRBJ1-5; D is unresolved. The germline V gene encodes CDR1 SNHLY and CDR2 FYNNEI. Trimming cost V 2 bases and J 1 base, with 6 bases left between them. This CDR3 has 14 residues. The CDR3 DNA reads TGTGCCAGCAGTGAACGGACGAGCAATCAGCCCCAGCATTTT. Protein sequence: CASSERTSNQPQHF.

This clonotype has a count of ten or more. The chain joins TRBV27 to TRBJ2-7; D gene unclear. Germline CDR1 MNHEY, CDR2 SMNVEV (reference sequence). The CDR3 loop spans 14 amino acids. With 2 bases removed from V and 4 bases from J, the gap between germline ends came to 12 bases. Written as DNA, the CDR3 is TGTGCCAGCAGTTTAACGTGGGGTTCGTACGAGCAGTACTTC. This codes for CASSLTWGSYEQYF.

The rearrangement uses TRBV7-8 and TRBJ2-2, with 9 bases aligning to TRBD2. Germline CDR1 SGHVS, CDR2 FQNEAQ. V trimming: 2 bases; J trimming: 3 bases; junction bases outside the gene matches: 4. The CDR3 sequence is 16 residues long. The chain's CDR3 is CASSLSPSGDTGELFF. CDR3 nucleotide sequence: TGTGCCAGCAGCTTAAGCCCTAGCGGGGACACCGGGGAGCTGTTTTTT. Full variable domain (remainder filled in from reference TRBV7-8 and TRBJ2-2): GAGVSQSPRYKVAKRGQDVALRCDPISGHVSLFWYQQALGQGPEFLTYFQNEAQLDKSGLPSDRFFAERPEGSVSTLKIQRTQQEDSAVYLCASSLSPSGDTGELFFGEGSRLTVL.

The sample holds many counts of this clonotype. This chain uses TRBV3-1 with TRBJ1-2; D possibly corresponds to TRBD1 (5 bases). CDR3 size: 12 residues. The germline V gene encodes CDR1 LGHDT and CDR2 YNNKEL (reference sequence). Trimming left V 7 bases short and J 8 bases short, with 14 bases between. The CDR3 DNA is TGTGCCAGCACGAGGGAGGGACGCGGCTACACCTTC. It specifies CASTREGRGYTF.

This clonotype was counted ten times or more. This chain joins TRBV27 and TRBJ2-3, with 8 bases that match TRBD2. CDR3 length: 18 residues. V shed 5 bases, J shed 2 bases, and the junction held 15 bases outside the gene matches. The germline CDR1 and CDR2 sequences are MNHEY and SMNVEV (reference sequence). CDR3 in DNA: TGTGCCAGCAGTCCTATTGGGCTATGGCGGGGGGTCACAGATACGCAGTATTTT. It codes for CASSPIGLWRGVTDTQYF.

The chain links TRBV27 to TRBJ2-1, with a possible D match to TRBD2 (5 bases). CDR1 and CDR2 from the germline V gene are MNHEY and SMNVEV (reference sequence). The CDR3 is made up of 15 amino acids. V lost 9 bases and J 0 bases, leaving 15 bases between the germline ends. The CDR3 here is CASLSDLSSYNEQFF. Here the CDR3 DNA reads TGTGCCAGTCTTAGCGACTTAAGCTCCTACAATGAGCAGTTCTTC.

This chain connects TRBV20-1 to TRBJ1-4; TRBD1 matches 9 bases. With V trimmed by 5 bases and J by 2 bases, 9 bases remained unmatched. Germline V gene sequence: CDR1 DFQATT, CDR2 SNEGSKA (reference sequence). This CDR3 is built from 16 residues. The CDR3 DNA is TGCAGTGCTCCCCGACAGGGGGAAGTCACTAATGAAAAACTGTTTTTT. This gives the protein CSAPRQGEVTNEKLFF.

The J gene is TRBJ2-7, the V gene TRBV18; tentatively, D is TRBD1 (5 bases). The CDR3 covers 13 residues. The germline gives CDR1 KGHSH, CDR2 LQKENI. V was shortened by 6 bases and J by 3 bases, with 12 bases between the two germline ends. CDR3 bases: TGTGCCAGCTCTCCGATAGGGGACTACGAGCAGTACTTC. Its protein product is CASSPIGDYEQYF.

The table lists this clonotype with many counts. The chain links TRBV15 to TRBJ2-7, with 7 bases aligning to TRBD1. CDR1 is LNHNV, CDR2 YYDKDF, per germline (reference sequence). V lost 6 bases to trimming and J lost 5 bases; unmatched junction nucleotides: 10. This CDR3 comprises 14 residues. The CDR3: CATRKTGVQDEQYF. CDR3 nucleotides: TGTGCCACCAGAAAAACAGGGGTGCAGGACGAGCAGTACTTC.

This clonotype showed up just a few times. Just one base apart from a much larger clone, this may be a read error. The chain combines TRBV29-1 with TRBJ1-2; maybe TRBD1 (5 bases). V was cut by 3 bases and J by 10 bases, with 15 bases left in between. CDR3 size: 12 residues. Germline CDR1 is SQVTM and CDR2 is ANQGSEA. As DNA, the CDR3 is TGCAGCGTTGACAGGGAGGAGGATGACTACACCTTC. Its translation: CSVDREEDDYTF.

V is TRBV5-1 and J is TRBJ1-1; no definite D call. The CDR3 extends over 12 amino acids. Trimming removed 4 bases at V and 10 bases at J, with 14 bases between. CDR1 SGHRS and CDR2 YFSETQ come from the germline V gene. In DNA form, the CDR3 reads TGCGCCAGCAGCCAAAATTACGACGCAGCTTTCTTT. Translating it yields CASSQNYDAAFF.

As for this clonotype: This may be a read error, as it is one base from a much larger clone. The J gene is TRBJ1-1, the V gene TRBV4-1; the D is unclear. The CDR3 sequence is 13 residues long. Germline V gene sequence: CDR1 MGHRA, CDR2 YSYEKL. Here the CDR3 DNA reads TGCGCCGGCAGCCGTGCCGTGAACACTGAAGCTTTCTTT. This translates into CAGSRAVNTEAFF.

The CDR3 spells CASSGWTSGSYTYNEQFF. CDR3 bases: TGTGCCAGCAGCGGGTGGACTAGCGGGAGTTACACCTACAATGAGCAGTTCTTC. This chain joins TRBV9 and TRBJ2-1, with TRBD2 matching 13 bases. Per the germline V gene, CDR1 is SGDLS and CDR2 is YYNGEE. V shed 3 bases, J shed 2 bases, and the junction held 8 bases outside the gene matches. CDR3 length: 18 residues.

The table lists this clonotype with many counts. This chain connects TRBV12-3 or TRBV12-4 to TRBJ2-3; D remains unclear. The CDR3 has 15 residues. V was trimmed by 6 bases and J by 6 bases, leaving 19 bases between them. The CDR3 nucleotides are TGTGCCAGCAGCCCCCTCCTTGTACACACGGATACGCAGTATTTT. Encoded protein: CASSPLLVHTDTQYF.